The rows below give T cell receptor beta chains drawn from one sample of a study of cytomegalovirus exposure and HLA in healthy donors. The table came from immunoSEQ multiplex PCR; TCRdb's copy has only in-frame clones and leaves some out. The sample has about 130,000 clones, approximately 74% seen once. Sequenced sample: PBMCs. The receptors come from a man aged 35 to 55 in good health and CMV-seropositive. CDR3s include the opening cysteine and the closing phenylalanine or tryptophan. The D gene is left open where the match is weak. Part of the rows lack a size; the others show once, few, many or a class for expanded clones.

d_gene	v_gene	j_gene	abundance	CDR3nt	CDR3aa
-	TRBV29-1	TRBJ2-7	-	TGCAGCGTCGTTAGCGGAACCCTGACCTACGAGCAGTACTTC	CSVVSGTLTYEQYF
-	TRBV5-1	TRBJ1-4	-	TGCGCCAGCAGCTTGTCGGGTGCAACTAATGAAAAACTGTTTTTT	CASSLSGATNEKLFF
TRBD1	TRBV9	TRBJ2-7	few	TGTGCCAGCAGCGTAGCCGGGACAGACACCTACGAGCAGTACTTC	CASSVAGTDTYEQYF
-	TRBV2	TRBJ2-5	-	TGTGCCAGCAGTGAACATGACAGAGCAAGAGAGACCCAGTACTTC	CASSEHDRARETQYF
-	TRBV10-3	TRBJ1-1	-	TGTGCCATCAGTGAGGACCCCCCGGGGAAGAACACTGAAGCTTTCTTT	CAISEDPPGKNTEAFF
TRBD1	TRBV4-2	TRBJ2-7	-	TGTGCCAGCAGCCAAGCATCCGGGACAGGCGTTGACGAGCAGTACTTC	CASSQASGTGVDEQYF
TRBD1	TRBV4-2	TRBJ1-1	-	TGTGCCAGCAGCCGTCAACGGACAGGGGGCAATTCGGACACTGAAGCTTTCTTT	CASSRQRTGGNSDTEAFF
TRBD1	TRBV4-1	TRBJ1-2	-	TGCGCCAGCAATACCCCGGGACAGAGTAACTATGGCTACACCTTC	CASNTPGQSNYGYTF
-	TRBV6-4	TRBJ1-1	-	TGTGCCAGCAGTCCCGGTAAGGGGATCACTGAAGCTTTCTTT	CASSPGKGITEAFF
TRBD1	TRBV6-1	TRBJ1-2	-	TGTGCCAGCAGTGAACAGGGGGCATTTGGCTACACCTTC	CASSEQGAFGYTF
-	TRBV30	TRBJ2-1	-	TGTGCCTGGAGAAGCATGAACAATGAGCAGTTCTTC	CAWRSMNNEQFF
-	TRBV2	TRBJ1-6	-	TGTGCCAGCAGCGCAATACAGGCGGATCAATCACCCCTCCACTTT	CASSAIQADQSPLHF
-	TRBV27	TRBJ1-5	-	TGTGCCAGCAGTTCCCCCCTGGAGGGAAATAATCAGCCCCAGCATTTT	CASSSPLEGNNQPQHF
-	TRBV5-4	TRBJ2-1	few	TGTGCCAGCAGCTTGACAGGGTTTAATGAGCAGTTCTTC	CASSLTGFNEQFF
-	TRBV21-1	TRBJ1-3	once	TGTGCCAGCAGCAAAGCGGGACTAAGGCCCGGAAACACCATATATTTT	CASSKAGLRPGNTIYF
-	TRBV5-5	TRBJ1-2	-	TGTGCCAGCAGCCCAATCGGGGGGAACTATGGCTACACCTTC	CASSPIGGNYGYTF
TRBD1	TRBV5-1	TRBJ2-7	-	TGCGCCAGCAGCAATTCCGGGACAGAATCCTACGAGCAGTACTTC	CASSNSGTESYEQYF
TRBD1	TRBV5-8	TRBJ2-2	-	TGTGCCAGCAGCTTGGAGGTCAGGGGGTATGGATCGGTTGGCGGGGAGCTGTTTTTT	CASSLEVRGYGSVGGELFF
-	TRBV6-6	TRBJ2-5	-	TGTGCCACCCAGTTACTTCGGGGGATCGAGACCCAGTACTTC	CATQLLRGIETQYF
-	TRBV9	TRBJ2-7	-	TGTGCCAGCAGCGCGAATACAGGGAATTCATTGATCGAGCAGTACTTC	CASSANTGNSLIEQYF
-	TRBV11-2	TRBJ1-1	-	TGTGCCAGCAGCTTAGGGCGGCTAGATGGCACTGAAGCTTTCTTT	CASSLGRLDGTEAFF
TRBD1	TRBV27	TRBJ1-4	-	TGTGCCAGCACTCCGACAGGGTCTCCTAAGAATGAAAAACTGTTTTTT	CASTPTGSPKNEKLFF
-	TRBV5-5	TRBJ1-4	-	TGTGCCAGCAGCTTGGAGAACAGCAATGAAAAACTGTTTTTT	CASSLENSNEKLFF
-	TRBV12-1	TRBJ2-3	-	TGTGCCAGCAGCACCCGTATGAGGACAGATACGCAGTATTTT	CASSTRMRTDTQYF
-	TRBV4-2	TRBJ2-7	-	TGTGCCAGCAGCCAAGAGGCGGGCAGGGGAACCTACGAGCAGTACTTC	CASSQEAGRGTYEQYF
-	TRBV4-2	TRBJ1-2	-	TGTGCCAGCAGCCAAGATCCGGGGGGCCTTACAGCTAACTATGGCTACACCTTC	CASSQDPGGLTANYGYTF
-	TRBV7-2	TRBJ1-2	-	TGTGCCAGCAGCTTAGGCCAGGGGAACTATGGCTACACCTTC	CASSLGQGNYGYTF
-	TRBV25-1	TRBJ2-5	-	TGTGCCAGCAAGAAACTAACGTACCAAGAGACCCAGTACTTC	CASKKLTYQETQYF
-	TRBV27	TRBJ2-1	-	TGTGCCAGCAAACCCCAGCCCGCGGGCAATGAGCAGTTCTTC	CASKPQPAGNEQFF
-	TRBV6-5	TRBJ1-1	once	TGTGCCAGCATCCAGGACAGGAACACTGAAGCTTTCTTT	CASIQDRNTEAFF
TRBD1	TRBV11-2	TRBJ2-1	-	TGTGCCAGCAGCTTAGGGACAGGGAGTTACAATGAGCAGTTCTTC	CASSLGTGSYNEQFF
TRBD2	TRBV5-6	TRBJ2-5	-	TGTGCCAGCAGTTACGGGACTAGCGGGAGTGGGACCCAGTACTTC	CASSYGTSGSGTQYF
TRBD2	TRBV4-1	TRBJ2-7	few	TGCGCCAGCAGCCAATTTGAAGCGGGGGAGCAGTACTTC	CASSQFEAGEQYF
-	TRBV13	TRBJ1-3	-	TGTGCCAGTAGCTTAGGCAGGACAAGCTCTGGAAACACCATATATTTT	CASSLGRTSSGNTIYF
TRBD1	TRBV13	TRBJ1-2	-	TGTGCCAGCAGCTCCGCCGGGACAGGGGACTTGGCTAACTATGGCTACACCTTC	CASSSAGTGDLANYGYTF
TRBD2	TRBV2	TRBJ2-1	-	TGTGCCAGCAGTAGTACGCCTAGCGGGAGAAGTAATGAGCAGTTCTTC	CASSSTPSGRSNEQFF
TRBD1	TRBV18	TRBJ1-1	-	TGTGCCAGCTCACCCGGGACAGGGATGAACACTGAAGCTTTCTTT	CASSPGTGMNTEAFF
TRBD1	TRBV2	TRBJ1-1	-	TGTGCCAGCAGAGCCTCCGGGACAGGGGGACGGAACACTGAAGCTTTCTTT	CASRASGTGGRNTEAFF
-	TRBV19	TRBJ1-2	-	TGTGCCAGCCGTGGGGGCCTCACGGGGGGAGGCTACACCTTC	CASRGGLTGGGYTF
TRBD2	TRBV9	TRBJ2-7	-	TGTGCCAGCAGCGTAGAGACGGGAGGTACCTACGAGCAGTACTTC	CASSVETGGTYEQYF
TRBD2	TRBV7-2	TRBJ2-7	-	TGTGCCAGCAGCTCCGTACCACCGGGACTAGTCTCCTACGAGCAGTACTTC	CASSSVPPGLVSYEQYF
-	TRBV5-4	TRBJ1-3	-	TGTGCCAGCAGCATTACCGGACAGCTAACTGGAAACACCATATATTTT	CASSITGQLTGNTIYF
TRBD2	TRBV6-6	TRBJ2-7	-	TGTGCCAGCAGTCCCGGGAGGCTCAACTTCTACGAGCAGTACTTC	CASSPGRLNFYEQYF
TRBD1	TRBV5-1	TRBJ1-1	-	TGCGCCAGCAGCTTGACAGGGGACACTGAAGCTTTCTTT	CASSLTGDTEAFF
TRBD1	TRBV6-1	TRBJ1-2	-	TGTGCCAGCAGTGAAAGGGGGCGCGGCTATGGCTACACCTTC	CASSERGRGYGYTF
TRBD1	TRBV5-4	TRBJ1-2	-	TGTGCCAGCAGCCCACTCAGGGGGAACTATGGCTACACCTTC	CASSPLRGNYGYTF
-	TRBV15	TRBJ1-6	-	TGTGCCACGCGGAGGGTGGGCAATTCACCCCTCCACTTT	CATRRVGNSPLHF
TRBD1	TRBV6-1	TRBJ1-2	-	TGTGCCAGCAGGCCCAGGACAGGGGACGGCTATGGCTACACCTTC	CASRPRTGDGYGYTF
-	TRBV6-5	TRBJ1-1	once	TGTGCCAGCAGGCGAGGGGAGGGCACTGAAGCTTTCTTT	CASRRGEGTEAFF
-	TRBV5-6	TRBJ1-2	-	TGTGCCAGCAGCTTGGAGAACAGGGATCTGAGTAGAGGCTACACCTTC	CASSLENRDLSRGYTF
-	TRBV5-5	TRBJ2-7	once	TGTGCCAGCAGTCCCGGCTCCTACGAGCAGTACTTC	CASSPGSYEQYF
TRBD1	TRBV5-1	TRBJ1-1	-	TGCGCCAGCAGCGGGAACCGGGACAGGACCAGGGGGATGAACACTGAAGCTTTCTTT	CASSGNRDRTRGMNTEAFF
TRBD1	TRBV6-5	TRBJ1-6	-	TGTGCCAGCAGTCAAAGACAGGGGGATAATTCACCCCTCCACTTT	CASSQRQGDNSPLHF
TRBD2	TRBV4-1	TRBJ2-3	-	TGCGCCAGCAGCCAAGATTGGGCGGGGGGGCCGTCAGATACGCAGTATTTT	CASSQDWAGGPSDTQYF
-	TRBV6-5	TRBJ1-4	-	-	CASSSSRQTTNEKLFF
-	TRBV5-1	TRBJ1-1	once	TGCGCCAGCAGGGGGGGGACCGCTGAAGCTTTCTTT	CASRGGTAEAFF
TRBD1	TRBV6-6	TRBJ1-5	-	TGTGCCAGCAGTAACCGACAGGGGAGCAATCAGCCCCAGCATTTT	CASSNRQGSNQPQHF
TRBD1	TRBV30	TRBJ2-1	-	TGTGCCTGGAGTGATGGGACAGGGATGAATGAGCAGTTCTTC	CAWSDGTGMNEQFF